The 7 T cell receptor beta chains below come from one sample, sequenced in a study of spatial heterogeneity in lung cancer. The time point here: sample taken at primary tumor resection. TCRs were sequenced from unsorted whole RNA of tumor, nontumor lung or PBMC. Using its own MiXCR run on the 5' RACE reads, TCRdb lists one record per CDR3 protein. This sample has just under 40,000 distinct CDR3 sequences; 4.5% to 6% occur once, and the top ten carry approximately 10%. The starting material was PBMCs, obtained at surgery. The receptors originated from a male donor with early-stage non-small cell lung cancer.

This clonotype was seen ten or more times. This chain joins TRBV3-1 and TRBJ1-2; maybe TRBD1 (6 bases). The germline gives CDR1 LGHDT, CDR2 YNNKEL (reference sequence). The CDR3 covers 17 residues. V lost 0 bases to trimming and J lost 2 bases, with 16 bases between them. The CDR3 DNA sequence: TGTGCCAGCAGCCAAGATCTTACAGGGTCCTTAAACTATGGCTACACCTTC. The encoded protein is CASSQDLTGSLNYGYTF.

This clonotype was counted only a few times. The V call is TRBV6-5, the J call TRBJ1-5; 7 bases agree with TRBD1. V was clipped by 2 bases and J by 9 bases; unmatched bases: 7. Looked up from germline, CDR1 is MNHEY and CDR2 is SVGAGI. The CDR3 length is 14 residues. CDR3 sequence: CASSYGQAGLPQHF. In nucleotides, the CDR3 is TGTGCCAGCAGTTACGGACAGGCTGGCTTGCCCCAGCATTTT.

This clonotype has ten or more counts. This chain connects TRBV12-3 or TRBV12-4 to TRBJ1-5; D uncertain. The CDR3 extends over 12 amino acids. V was shortened by 7 bases and J by 5 bases, with 9 bases between the two germline ends. CDR3 region: CASNALDQPQHF. DNA of the CDR3: TGTGCCAGCAACGCGTTGGATCAGCCCCAGCATTTT.

This clonotype was counted many times. The chain uses TRBV18 and TRBJ2-7; D is perhaps TRBD1 (5 bases). The length of the CDR3 is 15 residues. Trimming removed 2 bases at V and 4 bases at J, with 15 bases between. CDR1 and CDR2 (germline): KGHSH, LQKENI. The CDR3 DNA sequence: TGTGCCAGCTCACCAGGGCTGGACACCCTTTACGAGCAGTACTTC. Amino acids: CASSPGLDTLYEQYF.

The table lists this clonotype with a few counts. It may be a read error: a sequence one base away is much more abundant. The chain employs TRBV7-8 and TRBJ2-7; perhaps TRBD2 as D (6 bases). Germline CDR1 and CDR2: SGHVS and FQNEAQ. The CDR3 sequence is 15 residues long. V was clipped by 5 bases and J by 1 base, with 15 bases between them. The CDR3 region has the DNA TGTGCCAGCAGCCAGAGTGCGGGGCGTTCCTACGAGCAGTACTTC. Translating gives CASSQSAGRSYEQYF.

This clonotype was detected only a few times. The rearrangement links TRBV3-1 to TRBJ1-6; TRBD1 agrees at 7 bases. With 6 bases clipped from V and 8 bases from J, the junction kept 10 bases outside the gene matches. The germline V gene has CDR1 LGHDT and CDR2 YNNKEL (reference sequence). CDR3 size: 15 residues. The chain's CDR3 is CASSQFTGADSPLHF. The CDR3 coding sequence is TGTGCCAGCAGTCAGTTCACAGGGGCAGATTCACCCCTCCACTTT.

A word on this clonotype: A single base separates this from a much larger clone, so it may be a read error. V is TRBV7-3 and J is TRBJ1-2; no clear D. The CDR3 covers 14 residues. Germline loops: CDR1 SGHTA, CDR2 FQGTGA. Trimming left V 5 bases short and J 4 bases short, with 14 bases between. CDR3 protein: CASSPDGGSYGYTF. CDR3 nucleotides: TGTGCCAGCAGCCCGGACGGCGGGAGCTATGGCTACACCTTC.